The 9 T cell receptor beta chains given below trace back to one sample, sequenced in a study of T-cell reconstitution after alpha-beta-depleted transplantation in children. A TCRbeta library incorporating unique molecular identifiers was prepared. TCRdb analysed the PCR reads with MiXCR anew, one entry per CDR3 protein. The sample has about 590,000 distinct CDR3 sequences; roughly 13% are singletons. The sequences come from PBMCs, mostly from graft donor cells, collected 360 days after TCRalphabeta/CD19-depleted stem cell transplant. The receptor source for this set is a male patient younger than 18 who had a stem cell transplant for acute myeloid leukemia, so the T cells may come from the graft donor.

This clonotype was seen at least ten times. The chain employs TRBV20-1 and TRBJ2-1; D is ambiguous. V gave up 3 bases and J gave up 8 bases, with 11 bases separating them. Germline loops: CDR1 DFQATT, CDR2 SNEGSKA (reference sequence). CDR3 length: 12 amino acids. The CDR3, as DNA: TGCAGTGCTAGTACACAGAACGATGAGCAGTTCTTC. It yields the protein CSASTQNDEQFF.

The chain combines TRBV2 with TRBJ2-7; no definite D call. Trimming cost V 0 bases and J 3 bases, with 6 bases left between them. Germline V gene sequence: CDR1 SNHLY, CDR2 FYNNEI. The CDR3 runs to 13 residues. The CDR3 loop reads CASSEADGYEQYF. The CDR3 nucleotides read TGTGCCAGCAGTGAAGCCGACGGCTACGAGCAGTACTTC.

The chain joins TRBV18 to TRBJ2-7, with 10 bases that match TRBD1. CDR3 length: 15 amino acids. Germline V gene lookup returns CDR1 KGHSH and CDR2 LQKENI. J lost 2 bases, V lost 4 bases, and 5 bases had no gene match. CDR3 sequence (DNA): TGTGCCAGCTCACTAACCGGGACAGGGGCCTACGAGCAGTACTTC. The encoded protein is CASSLTGTGAYEQYF.

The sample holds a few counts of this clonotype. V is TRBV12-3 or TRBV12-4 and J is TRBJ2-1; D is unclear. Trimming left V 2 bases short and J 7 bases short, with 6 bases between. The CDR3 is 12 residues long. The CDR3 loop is CASSLSSNEQFF. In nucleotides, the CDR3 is TGTGCCAGCAGTTTAAGTAGTAATGAGCAGTTCTTC.

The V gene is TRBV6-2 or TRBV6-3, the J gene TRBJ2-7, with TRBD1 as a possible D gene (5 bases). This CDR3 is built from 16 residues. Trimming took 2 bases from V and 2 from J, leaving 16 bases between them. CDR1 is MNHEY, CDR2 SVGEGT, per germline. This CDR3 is CASSYGSVGAPYEQYF. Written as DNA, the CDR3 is TGTGCCAGCAGTTACGGATCGGTAGGGGCTCCCTACGAGCAGTACTTC.

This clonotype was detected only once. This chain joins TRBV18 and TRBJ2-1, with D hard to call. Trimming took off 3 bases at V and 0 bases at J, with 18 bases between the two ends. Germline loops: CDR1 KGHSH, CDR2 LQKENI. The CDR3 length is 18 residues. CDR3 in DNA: TGTGCCAGCTCACCGGGTTTTATGGGCCCCGGCTCCTACAATGAGCAGTTCTTC. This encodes CASSPGFMGPGSYNEQFF.

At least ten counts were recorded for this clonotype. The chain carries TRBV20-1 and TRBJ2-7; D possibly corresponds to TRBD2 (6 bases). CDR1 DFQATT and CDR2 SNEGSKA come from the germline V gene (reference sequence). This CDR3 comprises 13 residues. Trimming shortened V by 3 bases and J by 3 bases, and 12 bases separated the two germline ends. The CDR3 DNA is TGCAGTGCTAGGAGAGGGAGGCTCTACGAGCAGTACTTC. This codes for CSARRGRLYEQYF.

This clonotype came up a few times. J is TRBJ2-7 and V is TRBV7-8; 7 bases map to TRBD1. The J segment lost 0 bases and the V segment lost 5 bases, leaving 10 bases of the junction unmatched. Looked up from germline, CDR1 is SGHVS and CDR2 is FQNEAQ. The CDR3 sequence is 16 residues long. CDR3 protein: CASSGQAGLSSYEQYF. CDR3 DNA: TGTGCCAGCAGCGGACAGGCAGGATTAAGCTCCTACGAGCAGTACTTC.

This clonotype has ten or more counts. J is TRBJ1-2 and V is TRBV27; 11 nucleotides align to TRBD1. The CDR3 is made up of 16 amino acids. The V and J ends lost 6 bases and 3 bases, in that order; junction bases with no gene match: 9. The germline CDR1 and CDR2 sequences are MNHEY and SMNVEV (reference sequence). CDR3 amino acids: CASSLRQGQGDYGYTF. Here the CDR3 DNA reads TGTGCCAGCAGCCTTAGGCAGGGACAGGGGGACTATGGCTACACCTTC.